A single T cell receptor beta chain is shown here with its context. Its antigen is unknown. It is unclear where the CDR3 begins or ends on the DNA, so no DNA is shown, and the CDR3 is as TCRdb lists it. This specimen comes from a study of cytomegalovirus exposure and HLA in healthy donors. CDR1 is MNHEY and CDR2 is SMNVEV in the germline V gene (reference sequence). The CDR3 is 15 amino acids in total, end residues counted. The PCR contained 60 Vbeta and 13 Jbeta primers. Using immunoSEQ multiplex PCR, the repertoire was profiled, and TCRdb retains in-frame clones only, with some absent. This sample carries more than 45,000 clones, approximately 68% of them seen once, and the ten largest clones take 5% to 7.5%. The study, taken as a whole, reports: Later on, a genetic analysis was performed. It linked a missense variant in DCLRE1C with V- and J-gene trimming of TCR beta.

The study sampled nominally healthy donors, though unrecorded immune exposures were likely. This clonotype was sampled from a man in his thirties or forties in good health and CMV-seronegative. V gene TRBV27 combines with J gene TRBJ2-1; TRBD2, the table's D call, lacks a check against the DNA. Input material: PBMCs. The CDR3 is CASSLVASGSQTGFF.